This T cell receptor (beta chain) was observed in a study of Ad26.COV2.S vaccination and SARS-CoV-2 variants. Across the whole study: Intramuscular Ad26.COV2.S at 5x10^10 or 1x10^11 viral particles.

CDR1 LNHDA and CDR2 SQIVND come from the germline V gene (reference sequence). V dropped 0 bases and J dropped 0 bases, with 9 bases sitting between them. The CDR3 covers 15 residues. Libraries were prepared by immunoSEQ multiplex PCR; TCRdb keeps only in-frame clonotypes and omits some of them. The table has 350,000 to 500,000 clones, 80% to 95% seen once; the top ten hold 10% to 15%. Treatment in this sample: some 20 received Ad26.COV2.S at low or high dose, single or two shots; about five received placebo; per-sample allocation not given. Sampling was done on day 63 after the first vaccine or placebo injection.

V is TRBV19 and J is TRBJ2-7; tentatively, D is TRBD1 or TRBD2 (5 bases each). The material was peripheral blood, obtained in a trial of Ad26.COV2.S vaccine versus placebo. The receptor's source is a person aged 18 to 65 who received the Ad26.COV2.S COVID-19 vaccine or a placebo. The CDR3 DNA reads as TGTGCCAGTAGTATAGAGAGAGGGGCCTCCTACGAGCAGTACTTC. It codes for CASSIERGASYEQYF.